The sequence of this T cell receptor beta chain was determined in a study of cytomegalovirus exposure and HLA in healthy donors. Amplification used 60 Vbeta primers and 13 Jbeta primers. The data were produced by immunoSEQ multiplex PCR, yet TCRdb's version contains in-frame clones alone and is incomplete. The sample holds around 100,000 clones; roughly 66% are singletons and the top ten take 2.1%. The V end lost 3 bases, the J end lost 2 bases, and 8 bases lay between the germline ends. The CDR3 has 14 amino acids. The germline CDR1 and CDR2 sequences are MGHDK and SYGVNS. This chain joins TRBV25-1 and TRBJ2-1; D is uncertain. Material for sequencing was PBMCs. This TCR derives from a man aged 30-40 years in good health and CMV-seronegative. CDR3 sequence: CASSDAVTYNEQFF. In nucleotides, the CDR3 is TGTGCCAGCAGTGATGCAGTCACCTACAATGAGCAGTTCTTC.